Presented here are 7 T cell receptor beta chains from one specimen sequenced in a study of blood T cell repertoires in COVID-19. Clones were sequenced by immunoSEQ multiplex PCR, and TCRdb holds only the in-frame ones, with some missing. This table has 250,000 to 350,000 clones, about 90% appearing once. Sequencing used PBMCs or T cells enriched from blood (not recorded which). All receptors come from a woman under 40 who had recovered from COVID-19.

The chain is built from TRBV12-5 and TRBJ2-2; TRBD1 matches 12 bases. After removal of 6 bases from V and 7 bases from J, the junction contained 6 bases not matched to a gene. Looked up from germline, CDR1 is LGHNT and CDR2 is FRNRAP. The CDR3 extends over 15 amino acids. CDR3 amino acids: CASGTGTGGVGELFF. The CDR3, as DNA: TGTGCTAGTGGGACCGGGACAGGGGGCGTCGGGGAGCTGTTTTTT.

The chain is built from TRBV5-4 and TRBJ1-2, with D tentatively TRBD1 (6 bases). The CDR3 runs to 13 residues. From germline, CDR1 is SGHNT and CDR2 YYREEE (reference sequence). Trimming took 4 bases from V and 7 from J, leaving 14 bases between them. Here the CDR3 DNA reads TGTGCCAGCAGCCCGAACAGGGATTCTGGCTACACCTTC. It encodes CASSPNRDSGYTF.

CDR3 in amino acids: CASSLRHENEQFF. The CDR3 bases are TGCGCCAGCAGCTTAAGACATGAGAATGAGCAGTTCTTC. V is TRBV5-1 and J is TRBJ2-1; no clear D. V lost 2 bases to trimming and J lost 7 bases, with 10 bases between them. Germline CDR1 reads SGHRS; CDR2 reads YFSETQ. The CDR3 spans 13 residues. The full variable domain, in which reference TRBV5-1 and TRBJ2-1 provide the parts outside the CDR3, is KAGVTQTPRYLIKTRGQQVTLSCSPISGHRSVSWYQQTPGQGLQFLFEYFSETQRNKGNFPGRFSGRQFSNSRSEMNVSTLELGDSALYLCASSLRHENEQFFGPGTRLTVL.

The rearrangement joins TRBV5-1 to TRBJ1-1, with D perhaps matching TRBD1 (5 bases). CDR3 length: 15 residues. With 0 bases removed from V and 3 bases from J, the gap between germline ends came to 12 bases. Per germline, CDR1 SGHRS and CDR2 YFSETQ. The CDR3 DNA is TGCGCCAGCAGCTTGGTGGGGGGATTCGACACTGAAGCTTTCTTT. Translating gives CASSLVGGFDTEAFF. The whole variable domain, remainder taken from reference TRBV5-1 and TRBJ1-1, is KAGVTQTPRYLIKTRGQQVTLSCSPISGHRSVSWYQQTPGQGLQFLFEYFSETQRNKGNFPGRFSGRQFSNSRSEMNVSTLELGDSALYLCASSLVGGFDTEAFFGQGTRLTVV.

V gene TRBV15 combines with J gene TRBJ1-4; 9 positions agree with TRBD1. The trim removed 5 bases at V and 2 bases at J, leaving 6 bases unmatched. Per the germline V gene, CDR1 is LNHNV and CDR2 is YYDKDF (reference sequence). The CDR3 covers 16 residues. CDR3 amino acids: CATSPDRGNTNEKLFF. The CDR3, as DNA: TGTGCCACCAGCCCGGACAGGGGAAACACTAATGAAAAACTGTTTTTT.

The rearrangement joins TRBV25-1 to TRBJ2-2; D perhaps matches TRBD2 (6 bases). This CDR3 has 13 residues. CDR1 is MGHDK, CDR2 SYGVNS, per germline. V gave up 2 bases and J gave up 6 bases, with 7 bases separating them. CDR3 sequence reads: CASSEPGAGELFF. The CDR3 coding sequence is TGTGCCAGCAGTGAACCGGGGGCCGGGGAGCTGTTTTTT.

The chain is built from TRBV5-1 and TRBJ2-7; TRBD2 might be the D (6 bases). The CDR3 has 16 amino acids. V lost 4 bases, J lost 4 bases, and 21 bases lay in between. Germline CDR1 is SGHRS and CDR2 is YFSETQ. CDR3 protein: CASSGRDLPMAYEQYF. Here the CDR3 DNA reads TGCGCCAGCAGCGGCCGGGACTTACCCATGGCATACGAGCAGTACTTC.